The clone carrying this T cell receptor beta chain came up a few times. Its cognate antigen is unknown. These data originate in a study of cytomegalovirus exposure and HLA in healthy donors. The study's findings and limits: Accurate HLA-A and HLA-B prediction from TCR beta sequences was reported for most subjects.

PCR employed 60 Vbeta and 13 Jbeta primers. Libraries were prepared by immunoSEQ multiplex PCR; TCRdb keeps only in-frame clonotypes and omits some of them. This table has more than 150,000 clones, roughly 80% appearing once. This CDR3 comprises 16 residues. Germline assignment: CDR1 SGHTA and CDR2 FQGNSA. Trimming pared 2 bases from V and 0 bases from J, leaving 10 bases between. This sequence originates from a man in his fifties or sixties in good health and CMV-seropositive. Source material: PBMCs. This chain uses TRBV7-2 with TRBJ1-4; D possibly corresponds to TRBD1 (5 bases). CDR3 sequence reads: CASSLFGGSTNEKLFF. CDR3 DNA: TGTGCCAGCAGCTTATTTGGGGGGTCAACTAATGAAAAACTGTTTTTT. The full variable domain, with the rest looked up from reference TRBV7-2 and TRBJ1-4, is GAGVSQSPSNKVTEKGKDVELRCDPISGHTALYWYRQSLGQGLEFLIYFQGNSAPDKSGLPSDRFSAERTGGSVSTLTIQRTQQEDSAVYLCASSLFGGSTNEKLFFGSGTQLSVL.